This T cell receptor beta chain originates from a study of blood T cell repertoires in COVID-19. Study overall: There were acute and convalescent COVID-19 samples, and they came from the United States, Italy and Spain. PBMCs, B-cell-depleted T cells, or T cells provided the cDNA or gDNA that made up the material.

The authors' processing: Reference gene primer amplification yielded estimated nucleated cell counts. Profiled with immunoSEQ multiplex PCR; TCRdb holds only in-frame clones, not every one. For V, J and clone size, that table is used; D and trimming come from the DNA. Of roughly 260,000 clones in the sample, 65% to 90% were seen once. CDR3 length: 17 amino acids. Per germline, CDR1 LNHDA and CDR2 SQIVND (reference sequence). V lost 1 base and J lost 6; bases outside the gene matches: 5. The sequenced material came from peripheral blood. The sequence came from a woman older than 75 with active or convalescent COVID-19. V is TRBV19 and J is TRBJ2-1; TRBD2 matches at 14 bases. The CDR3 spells CASSIGTSGRLGNEQFF. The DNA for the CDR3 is TGTGCCAGTAGTATAGGGACTAGCGGGAGGTTGGGCAATGAGCAGTTCTTC.